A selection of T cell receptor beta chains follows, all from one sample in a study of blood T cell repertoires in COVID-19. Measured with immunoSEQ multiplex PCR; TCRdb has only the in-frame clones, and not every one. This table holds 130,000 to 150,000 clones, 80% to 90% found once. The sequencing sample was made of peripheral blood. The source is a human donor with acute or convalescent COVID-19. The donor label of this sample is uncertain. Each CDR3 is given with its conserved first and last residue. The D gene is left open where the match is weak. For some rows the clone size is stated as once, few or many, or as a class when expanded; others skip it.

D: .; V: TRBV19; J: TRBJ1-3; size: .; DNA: TGTGCCAGTAGTCCCCCCTCAGGGGTCTCTGGAAACACCATATATTTT; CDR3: CASSPPSGVSGNTIYF
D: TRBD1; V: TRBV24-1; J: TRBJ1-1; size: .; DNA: TGTGCCACCAGGAGGGGACAGGGGAGGACTGAAGCTTTCTTT; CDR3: CATRRGQGRTEAFF
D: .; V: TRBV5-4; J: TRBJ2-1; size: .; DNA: TGTGCCAGCAGCTTGGCCGGGACACACAATGAGCAGTTCTTC; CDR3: CASSLAGTHNEQFF
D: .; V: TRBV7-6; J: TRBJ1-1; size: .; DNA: TGTGCCAGCAGCTTAACTTTGGGCTCCTCGAACACTGAAGCTTTCTTT; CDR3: CASSLTLGSSNTEAFF
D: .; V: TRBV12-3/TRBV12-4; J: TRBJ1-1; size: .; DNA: TGTGCCAGCAGTTTACGGGGTGTTGAAGCTTTCTTT; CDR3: CASSLRGVEAFF
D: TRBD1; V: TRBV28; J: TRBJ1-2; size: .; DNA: TGTGCCAGCAGTTCCTACAGGGGCGACTATGGCTACACCTTC; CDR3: CASSSYRGDYGYTF
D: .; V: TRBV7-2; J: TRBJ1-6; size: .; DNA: TGTGCCAGCAGGCCGGACAGCTCCTATAATTCACCCCTCCACTTT; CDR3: CASRPDSSYNSPLHF
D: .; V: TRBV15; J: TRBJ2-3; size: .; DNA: TGTGCCACCAGCAGAGTCCCCCGGGGTTATAGCACAGATACGCAGTATTTT; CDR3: CATSRVPRGYSTDTQYF
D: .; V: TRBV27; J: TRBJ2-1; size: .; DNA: TGTGCCAGCAGCCCCCCGAGGAGCTCCTACAATGAGCAGTTCTTC; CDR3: CASSPPRSSYNEQFF
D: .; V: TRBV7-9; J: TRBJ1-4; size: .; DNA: TGTGCCAGCAGCTTAGCCCTACCCAATGAAAAACTGTTTTTT; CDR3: CASSLALPNEKLFF
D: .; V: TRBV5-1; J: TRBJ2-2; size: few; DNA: TGCGCCAGCAGCCCGTCCGAGGGTCCTCCCACCGGGGAGCTGTTTTTT; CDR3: CASSPSEGPPTGELFF
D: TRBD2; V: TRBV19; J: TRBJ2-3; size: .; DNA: TGTGCCAGTAGTATAGATCCGGGAGGACTAGCGGGGGGTACGCAGTATTTT; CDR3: CASSIDPGGLAGGTQYF
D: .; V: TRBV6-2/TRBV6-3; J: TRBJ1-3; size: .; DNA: TGTGCCAGCAGTTATTCTACAGGCGACCCCTCTGGAAACACCATATATTTT; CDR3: CASSYSTGDPSGNTIYF
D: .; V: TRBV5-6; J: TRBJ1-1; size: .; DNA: TGTGCCAGCAGCTTCGTAGCTGACACTGAAGCTTTCTTT; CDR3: CASSFVADTEAFF
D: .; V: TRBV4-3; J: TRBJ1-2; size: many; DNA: TGCGCCAGCAGCCAAGATAGCCAGAAGGGGAACTATGGCTACACCTTC; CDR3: CASSQDSQKGNYGYTF
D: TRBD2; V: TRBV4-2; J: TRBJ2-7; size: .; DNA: TGTGCCAGCAGCCAAGTCGATAGCGGGGGTGTTTACGAGCAGTACTTC; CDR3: CASSQVDSGGVYEQYF
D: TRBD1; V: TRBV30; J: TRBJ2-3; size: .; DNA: TGTGCCTGGAGTGTAAACAGGGGCTGGGATACGCAGTATTTT; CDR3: CAWSVNRGWDTQYF
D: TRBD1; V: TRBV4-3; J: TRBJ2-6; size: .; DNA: TGCGCCAGCAGCTCCGGGACAGGGGGCTCTGGGGCCAACGTCCTGACTTTC; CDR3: CASSSGTGGSGANVLTF